Presented here are 6 T cell receptor beta chains from one specimen sequenced in a study of cytomegalovirus exposure and HLA in healthy donors. The PCR was carried out with 60 Vbeta primers and 13 Jbeta primers. This table comes from immunoSEQ multiplex PCR, and its TCRdb copy is limited to in-frame clones, with some not included. The table includes over 150,000 clones, over 60% detected once. The sequencing sample was made of PBMCs. The receptors originated from a woman under 40 in good health and CMV-seronegative.

CDR3 region: CASRMPGQSSGNTIYF. The CDR3 nucleotides are TGTGCCAGTAGGATGCCGGGACAGAGCTCTGGAAACACCATATATTTT. This chain uses TRBV19 with TRBJ1-3; 7 nucleotides agree with TRBD1. CDR1 and CDR2 from the germline V gene are LNHDA and SQIVND (reference sequence). The CDR3 extends over 16 amino acids. V trimming: 6 bases; J trimming: 0 bases; junction bases outside the gene matches: 8.

This chain uses TRBV5-1 with TRBJ1-1, with D unresolved. V gave up 4 bases and J gave up 1 base, with 11 bases separating them. Germline-derived CDR1 and CDR2 are SGHRS and YFSETQ. This CDR3 is 14 amino acids long. CDR3 sequence reads: CASSGAGWNTEAFF. The DNA of the CDR3 is TGCGCCAGCAGCGGAGCCGGGTGGAACACTGAAGCTTTCTTT. Full variable domain (missing parts from reference TRBV5-1 and TRBJ1-1): KAGVTQTPRYLIKTRGQQVTLSCSPISGHRSVSWYQQTPGQGLQFLFEYFSETQRNKGNFPGRFSGRQFSNSRSEMNVSTLELGDSALYLCASSGAGWNTEAFFGQGTRLTVV.

This sequence joins TRBV28 and TRBJ2-7, with 9 nucleotides matching TRBD1. CDR3 length: 15 residues. V was pared by 5 bases and J by 3 bases, with 8 bases of the junction left unmatched. Germline V gene lookup returns CDR1 MDHEN and CDR2 SYDVKM. The CDR3 is CASSLSGQGYYEQYF. The DNA of the CDR3 is TGTGCCAGCAGTCTGTCGGGACAGGGATACTACGAGCAGTACTTC.

This sequence joins TRBV11-3 and TRBJ2-3; 8 bases line up with TRBD1. The CDR3 has 18 residues. Germline-derived CDR1 and CDR2 are SGHNT and YENEEA. V gave up 5 bases and J gave up 2 bases; unmatched junction bases: 15. The CDR3: CASSPGGEGQGYTDTQYF. CDR3 sequence (DNA): TGTGCCAGCAGCCCCGGCGGGGAAGGACAGGGTTACACAGATACGCAGTATTTT.

The gene calls are TRBV7-6 and TRBJ2-2; D gene unclear. V lost 6 bases to trimming and J lost 7 bases, with 9 bases between them. Germline lookup yields CDR1 SGHVS and CDR2 FNYEAQ. This CDR3 has 12 residues. CDR3 in amino acids: CASRPASGELFF. Here the CDR3 DNA reads TGTGCCAGCAGACCAGCGAGCGGGGAGCTGTTTTTT.

CDR3 sequence reads: CASTRTNYGYTF. The CDR3 DNA sequence: TGTGCCAGCACCCGGACAAACTATGGCTACACCTTC. The rearrangement joins TRBV2 to TRBJ1-2, with TRBD1 as a possible D gene (5 bases). Trimming cost V 7 bases and J 2 bases, with 8 bases left between them. Germline assignment: CDR1 SNHLY and CDR2 FYNNEI. The CDR3 sequence is 12 residues long.